This passage covers 13 T cell receptor beta chains from one sample sequenced in a study of blood T cell repertoires in COVID-19. Clones were sequenced by immunoSEQ multiplex PCR, and TCRdb holds only the in-frame ones, with some missing. The profile shows 300,000 to 350,000 clones, around 90% of them singletons. Sequencing was performed on peripheral blood. These receptors were collected from a woman in her 30s with COVID-19, enrolled during active disease.

The chain is built from TRBV4-1 and TRBJ1-2; 8 bases are shared with TRBD1. Germline CDR1 and CDR2: MGHRA and YSYEKL. V lost 0 bases and J lost 4; bases outside the gene matches: 4. The CDR3 sequence is 15 residues long. CDR3 nucleotide sequence: TGCGCCAGCAGCCAAGAAGACAGGGGAGGCTATGGCTACACCTTC. This sequence encodes CASSQEDRGGYGYTF.

The chain combines TRBV5-6 with TRBJ2-7, with D hard to call. Germline CDR1 SGHDT, CDR2 YYEEEE. The V gene lost 0 bases and the J gene lost 2 bases, with 6 bases spanning the gap. This CDR3 is 13 amino acids long. The CDR3 loop is CASSLVSAYEQYF. The CDR3 DNA is TGTGCCAGCAGCTTGGTGAGTGCCTACGAGCAGTACTTC. Full variable domain (missing parts from reference TRBV5-6 and TRBJ2-7): DAGVTQSPTHLIKTRGQQVTLRCSPKSGHDTVSWYQQALGQGPQFIFQYYEEEERQRGNFPDRFSGHQFPNYSSELNVNALLLGDSALYLCASSLVSAYEQYFGPGTRLTVT.

The chain is built from TRBV2 and TRBJ1-5, with D perhaps matching TRBD1 (5 bases). Per the germline V gene, CDR1 is SNHLY and CDR2 is FYNNEI. Trimming took off 5 bases at V and 3 bases at J, with 14 bases between the two ends. The CDR3 runs to 15 residues. The CDR3 nucleotides read TGTGCCAGCAGTAACCCGACAGTTTACAATCAGCCCCAGCATTTT. Protein: CASSNPTVYNQPQHF.

V and J are TRBV7-2 and TRBJ2-7, with D possibly being TRBD2 (6 bases). Trimming removed 1 base from V and 2 bases from J, with 21 bases in between. This CDR3 region has 18 residues. Germline CDR1 reads SGHTA; CDR2 reads FQGNSA. The CDR3 region is CASSLDSRRGGGAYEQYF. DNA of the CDR3: TGTGCCAGCAGCTTAGACTCAAGGCGGGGCGGAGGGGCCTACGAGCAGTACTTC.

This chain uses TRBV30 with TRBJ2-7; TRBD1 aligns across 7 bases. Trimming took 5 bases from V and 2 from J; bases not matched to a gene: 9. From germline, CDR1 is GTSNPN and CDR2 SVGIG (reference sequence). There are 14 residues in the CDR3. CDR3 in amino acids: CAWGKTGIAYEQYF. The CDR3 DNA sequence: TGTGCCTGGGGCAAGACAGGGATTGCCTACGAGCAGTACTTC.

The chain uses TRBV3-1 (or the pseudogene TRBV3-2) and TRBJ2-7; 9 nucleotides agree with TRBD1. Germline V gene sequence: CDR1 LGHDT, CDR2 YNNKEL (reference sequence). J was trimmed by 5 bases and V by 1 base; bases with no gene match: 6. The CDR3 has 15 residues. The DNA for the CDR3 is TGTGCCAGCAGCCAAGGGACAGGGGTCTACCACGAGCAGTACTTC. Translating it yields CASSQGTGVYHEQYF.

The V gene is TRBV6-5, the J gene TRBJ2-3; a weak D match, TRBD2 (5 bases). The germline V gene has CDR1 MNHEY and CDR2 SVGAGI. Trimming removed 4 bases from V and 4 bases from J, with 12 bases in between. There are 14 residues in the CDR3. For the CDR3, the DNA is TGTGCCAGCAGTTCCGGACTGACGGCAGATACGCAGTATTTT. This encodes CASSSGLTADTQYF.

The gene calls are TRBV5-6 and TRBJ2-1, with 7 bases that match TRBD2. Unmatched junction bases numbered 9, after V lost 1 base and J lost 2 bases. Germline V gene sequence: CDR1 SGHDT, CDR2 YYEEEE. The length of the CDR3 is 17 residues. In DNA, the CDR3 is TGTGCCAGCAGCTTGAGCCTAGCGGCGACCGCCTACAATGAGCAGTTCTTC. Translated, it gives CASSLSLAATAYNEQFF.

This chain links TRBV5-1 with TRBJ1-3; D is unclear. Trimming left V 0 bases short and J 3 bases short, with 16 bases between. The germline V gene has CDR1 SGHRS and CDR2 YFSETQ. This CDR3 spans 17 amino acids. CDR3 in DNA: TGCGCCAGCAGCTTGGCCGCTCCGCTGGCTCATGGAAACACCATATATTTT. It is translated as CASSLAAPLAHGNTIYF.

The chain links TRBV19 to TRBJ1-5, with D hard to call. Per germline, CDR1 LNHDA and CDR2 SQIVND (reference sequence). Trimming stripped 7 bases from V and 4 bases from J, with 11 bases between. There are 13 residues in the CDR3. The CDR3 bases are TGTGCCAGTAAAATGAGGGAAAATCAGCCCCAGCATTTT. It codes for CASKMRENQPQHF.

The V call is TRBV5-1, the J call TRBJ1-1, with 9 bases lining up with TRBD1. Germline assignment: CDR1 SGHRS and CDR2 YFSETQ. This CDR3 is 15 amino acids long. With V trimmed by 3 bases and J by 0 bases, 3 bases remained unmatched. This CDR3 reads CASSSGQGMNTEAFF. CDR3 sequence (DNA): TGCGCCAGCAGCTCCGGACAGGGGATGAACACTGAAGCTTTCTTT. Full variable domain (remainder filled in from reference TRBV5-1 and TRBJ1-1): KAGVTQTPRYLIKTRGQQVTLSCSPISGHRSVSWYQQTPGQGLQFLFEYFSETQRNKGNFPGRFSGRQFSNSRSEMNVSTLELGDSALYLCASSSGQGMNTEAFFGQGTRLTVV.

The chain combines TRBV9 with TRBJ2-7; maybe TRBD2 (6 bases). V lost 4 bases and J lost 5, with 13 bases in between. Germline V gives CDR1 SGDLS, CDR2 YYNGEE. The CDR3 contains 13 residues. CDR3 in amino acids: CASSSGTGDEQYF. The CDR3 DNA is TGTGCCAGCAGCTCGGGGACTGGCGACGAGCAGTACTTC. Variable domain in full (rest from reference TRBV9 and TRBJ2-7): DSGVTQTPKHLITATGQRVTLRCSPRSGDLSVYWYQQSLDQGLQFLIQYYNGEERAKGNILERFSAQQFPDLHSELNLSSLELGDSALYFCASSSGTGDEQYFGPGTRLTVT.

V is TRBV3-1 (or the pseudogene TRBV3-2) and J is TRBJ1-4; 9 bases agree with TRBD1. The CDR3 has 16 residues. V shed 5 bases and J 3 bases; nucleotides not matched to a gene: 7. The germline V gene encodes CDR1 LGHDT and CDR2 YNNKEL (reference sequence). This CDR3 is CASSSLQGAPNEKLFF. In DNA form, the CDR3 reads TGTGCCAGCAGCTCCTTACAGGGGGCGCCTAATGAAAAACTGTTTTTT.